The 18 T cell receptor beta chains given below trace back to one sample, sequenced in a study of blood T cell repertoires in COVID-19. The table came from immunoSEQ multiplex PCR; TCRdb's copy has only in-frame clones and leaves some out. Among 130,000 to 150,000 clones listed, about 85% were seen once. The sample was peripheral blood. All receptors derive from a human donor with acute or convalescent COVID-19. The donor label of this sample is uncertain.

This clone has just a few counts. This chain uses TRBV24-1 with TRBJ1-2; 10 nucleotides agree with TRBD1. Trimming at V came to 8 bases and at J to 8 bases, leaving 7 bases not matched to a gene. This CDR3 is built from 13 residues. Germline assignment: CDR1 KGHDR and CDR2 SFDVKD. This CDR3 is CATTPTGGGGYTF. The CDR3 nucleotides are TGTGCCACCACTCCGACAGGGGGCGGGGGCTACACCTTC.

The chain employs TRBV28 and TRBJ1-6; D possibly corresponds to TRBD1 (5 bases). V lost 2 bases and J lost 7, with 9 bases in between. CDR1 and CDR2 (germline): MDHEN, SYDVKM. This CDR3 has 14 residues. The CDR3 spells CASSLAGRNSPLHF. The DNA for the CDR3 is TGTGCCAGCAGTTTAGCAGGGCGGAATTCACCCCTCCACTTT.

This clone was picked up a small number of times. The chain recombines TRBV3-1 (or the pseudogene TRBV3-2) with TRBJ1-2; TRBD1 matches 9 bases. V gave up 4 bases and J gave up 2 bases; unmatched junction bases: 2. The CDR3 totals 14 residues. CDR1 and CDR2 from the germline V gene are LGHDT and YNNKEL (reference sequence). CDR3 sequence: CASSLGQGNYGYTF. The CDR3 DNA reads TGTGCCAGCAGCCTAGGACAGGGGAACTATGGCTACACCTTC.

This clone was counted only a few times. This chain uses TRBV11-2 with TRBJ1-5, with D tentatively TRBD1 (5 bases). In germline, CDR1 is SGHAT, CDR2 FQNNGV. With 1 base removed from V and 3 bases from J, the gap between germline ends came to 10 bases. The CDR3 covers 15 residues. CDR3 DNA sequence: TGTGCCAGCAGCTTAGGGGGCGGAAACAATCAGCCCCAGCATTTT. Encoded protein: CASSLGGGNNQPQHF.

Here the CDR3 DNA reads TGCGCCAGCAGCCGAGGACATACGGGGGAGGCTGCAAACACCATATATTTT. Its translation is CASSRGHTGEAANTIYF. The gene calls are TRBV5-1 and TRBJ1-3, with TRBD1 as a possible D gene (5 bases). The ends were cut back, 4 bases at V and 6 bases at J, with 23 bases in the middle. Per germline, CDR1 SGHRS and CDR2 YFSETQ. There are 17 residues in the CDR3.

This clone has just one count. This chain links TRBV5-1 with TRBJ2-5; D may be TRBD1 (6 bases). V lost 2 bases, J lost 4 bases, and 18 bases lay in between. Per germline, CDR1 SGHRS and CDR2 YFSETQ. The CDR3 sequence is 16 residues long. CDR3 residues: CASSFSVWRGGETQYF. The CDR3 nucleotides are TGCGCCAGCAGCTTTTCGGTTTGGCGAGGGGGAGAGACCCAGTACTTC.

The chain combines TRBV5-1 with TRBJ1-1; no definite D call. V gave up 0 bases and J gave up 5 bases, with 11 bases separating them. This CDR3 region has 14 residues. Germline V CDR1 and CDR2: SGHRS, YFSETQ. The CDR3 spells CASSLGLTGTEAFF. In DNA form, the CDR3 reads TGCGCCAGCAGCTTGGGACTAACTGGGACTGAAGCTTTCTTT.

The rearrangement joins TRBV29-1 to TRBJ2-1, with D possibly TRBD2 on 6 matching bases. V was pared by 7 bases and J by 9 bases, with 16 bases between. Germline V gene data show CDR1 as SQVTM and CDR2 as ANQGSEA. The CDR3 spans 12 residues. The CDR3 spells CSGEEGIGEQFF. The CDR3 bases are TGCAGCGGGGAGGAGGGGATTGGTGAGCAGTTCTTC.

V usage is TRBV6-5 and J usage is TRBJ1-6, with D uncertain. V dropped 0 bases and J dropped 4 bases, with 10 bases sitting between them. The CDR3 sequence is 16 residues long. The germline V gene has CDR1 MNHEY and CDR2 SVGAGI. The CDR3 loop reads CASSYSRGKYNSPLHF. The CDR3 DNA is TGTGCCAGCAGTTACTCGAGAGGGAAATATAATTCACCCCTCCACTTT.

This sequence joins TRBV20-1 and TRBJ1-2; tentative D call: TRBD1 (5 bases). The length of the CDR3 is 15 residues. The V end was cut by 3 bases, the J end by 3 bases, with 17 bases between. The germline V gene has CDR1 DFQATT and CDR2 SNEGSKA (reference sequence). CDR3 residues: CSASQDTGSHYGYTF. The CDR3 bases are TGCAGTGCTAGTCAGGACACTGGATCCCACTATGGCTACACCTTC.

The chain employs TRBV11-2 and TRBJ2-7, with 10 bases aligning to TRBD2. CDR1 SGHAT and CDR2 FQNNGV come from the germline V gene. The CDR3 length is 15 residues. The ends lost 1 base at V and 3 bases at J; junction bases unmatched: 3. The CDR3 DNA sequence: TGTGCCAGCAGCTTAGGGACTAGCGGACTCTACGAGCAGTACGTC. Its translation: CASSLGTSGLYEQYV.

This chain joins TRBV10-1 and TRBJ2-7, with TRBD2 as a possible D gene (5 bases). V lost 2 bases and J lost 3, with 11 bases in between. This CDR3 region has 14 residues. Germline V gives CDR1 WNHNN, CDR2 SYGVQD (reference sequence). This chain's CDR3 is CASSEQRILYEQYV. CDR3 DNA: TGCGCCAGCAGTGAGCAGCGGATCCTCTACGAGCAGTACGTC.

V usage is TRBV4-3 and J usage is TRBJ2-1; D remains unclear. Germline loops: CDR1 LGHNA, CDR2 YSLEER. The V end lost 0 bases, the J end lost 6 bases, and 9 bases lay between the germline ends. The CDR3 runs to 14 residues. The CDR3 here is CASSQDRLVNEQFF. In DNA, the CDR3 is TGCGCCAGCAGCCAAGATCGCCTAGTCAATGAGCAGTTCTTC.

This chain joins TRBV6-1 and TRBJ2-2; 8 bases match TRBD1. Germline CDR1 and CDR2: MNHNS and SASEGT. This CDR3 is built from 16 residues. The V segment lost 4 bases and the J segment 4 bases; nucleotides outside the gene matches: 8. DNA for the CDR3: TGTGCCAGCAGTGCCTCGACAGGGGCGGCCACCGGGGAGCTGTTTTTT. It yields the protein CASSASTGAATGELFF.

This clone was picked up a small number of times. The chain links TRBV7-9 to TRBJ2-2; TRBD1 is a possible D gene (6 bases). The germline V gene encodes CDR1 SEHNR and CDR2 FQNEAQ (reference sequence). With 5 bases removed from V and 8 bases from J, the gap between germline ends came to 15 bases. The CDR3 has 14 amino acids. CDR3 bases: TGTGCCAGCAGCAAAGGACAGTCCACGGGGGAGCTGTTTTTT. This translates into CASSKGQSTGELFF.

The sample holds one count of this clone. This sequence joins TRBV18 and TRBJ2-5; 7 bases fit TRBD1. Germline CDR1 is KGHSH and CDR2 is LQKENI. The CDR3 consists of 15 residues. V lost 2 bases to trimming and J lost 2 bases; unmatched junction nucleotides: 5. The CDR3 DNA follows: TGTGCCAGCTCACCAAGATCAGGGGGACAAGAGACCCAGTACTTC. Amino acid sequence: CASSPRSGGQETQYF. The entire variable domain, with the rest obtained from reference TRBV18 and TRBJ2-5, is as follows: NAGVMQNPRHLVRRRGQEARLRCSPMKGHSHVYWYRQLPEEGLKFMVYLQKENIIDESGMPKERFSAEFPKEGPSILRIQQVVRGDSAAYFCASSPRSGGQETQYFGPGTRLLVL.

Note on this clone: Other DNA sequences of this sample code for an identical CDR3. CDR3 sequence: CASSQDRQSNQPQHF. CDR3 bases: TGCGCCAGCAGCCAAGATCGACAGAGCAATCAGCCCCAGCATTTT. The chain joins TRBV4-3 to TRBJ1-5; weak D call: TRBD1 (5 bases). Trimming pared 0 bases from V and 1 base from J, leaving 7 bases between. This CDR3 is built from 15 residues. Germline CDR1 and CDR2: LGHNA and YSLEER.

The chain joins TRBV7-9 to TRBJ2-7, with 9 positions matching TRBD1. Germline V gene sequence: CDR1 SEHNR, CDR2 FQNEAQ (reference sequence). With 6 bases clipped from V and 3 bases from J, the junction kept 6 bases outside the gene matches. This CDR3 contains 14 residues. CDR3 DNA sequence: TGTGCCAGCAGTAAAACAGGGGGCTTCTACGAGCAGTACTTC. The encoded protein is CASSKTGGFYEQYF.